This T cell receptor beta chain was identified during a study of blood T cells in healthy people across ages. V shed 3 bases and J shed 7 bases, with 19 bases lying between them. CDR3 size: 16 residues. With a J-beta primer mix and a sample-barcoded 5' primer, a second PCR ran about 7 to 12 cycles. TCRdb fed the 5' RACE reads into MiXCR, producing one record per CDR3 protein. The sample lists about 1.6 million distinct CDR3 sequences, roughly 30% seen once, with around 10% in the top ten. This clonotype has just a few counts. The sequence derives from a woman aged 25-40 years in good health. Sequenced material: blood. This chain connects TRBV12-3 or TRBV12-4 to TRBJ2-1; maybe TRBD2 (7 bases). CDR3 sequence reads: CASSFLLAAQGNEQFF. DNA of the CDR3: TGTGCCAGCAGTTTTCTCCTAGCGGCGCAGGGGAATGAGCAGTTCTTC.